Below are 13 T cell receptor beta chains sequenced from a single sample in a study of identical twins. TCRdb fed the 5' RACE reads into MiXCR, producing one record per CDR3 protein. In the table there are just over 500,000 distinct CDR3 sequences, approximately 22% of which are singletons. This same sample was also taken into another study, of T cells expressing NK-cell markers.

The sample was CD4+ T cells sorted from blood. The receptors originated from a woman between 18 and 29 years old in good health.

This clonotype has just a few counts. The chain couples TRBV25-1 to TRBJ1-6; D is possibly TRBD1 (5 bases). The CDR3 is 14 amino acids. V lost 2 bases to trimming and J lost 9 bases, with 11 bases between them. Germline lookup yields CDR1 MGHDK and CDR2 SYGVNS. In DNA, the CDR3 is TGTGCCAGCAGTGAAGGGGGGGGTTCTTCACCCCTCCACTTT. Its protein product is CASSEGGGSSPLHF.

This clonotype came up a few times. The rearrangement uses TRBV9 and TRBJ1-6, with D tentatively TRBD1 (5 bases). The V and J ends lost 0 bases and 5 bases respectively, with 9 bases between them. The CDR3 is 15 amino acids. In germline, CDR1 is SGDLS, CDR2 YYNGEE. CDR3 sequence (DNA): TGTGCCAGCAGCGTAGGCGGGGCTAATAATTCACCCCTCCACTTT. It codes for CASSVGGANNSPLHF.

This chain connects TRBV4-2 to TRBJ2-2; maybe TRBD2 (6 bases). V lost 0 bases, J lost 0 bases, and 14 bases lay in between. The CDR3 is 18 amino acids. Germline CDR1 reads LGHNA; CDR2 reads YNFKEQ. Written as DNA, the CDR3 is TGTGCCAGCAGCCAAGAGGCGCGGGATTTAACGAACACCGGGGAGCTGTTTTTT. As protein: CASSQEARDLTNTGELFF.

This clonotype came up a few times. The rearrangement uses TRBV20-1 and TRBJ2-7; unclear D gene. Trimming took 8 bases from V and 6 from J, leaving 23 bases between them. In germline, CDR1 is DFQATT, CDR2 SNEGSKA (reference sequence). This CDR3 contains 14 residues. The CDR3: CSTSGPTSTSEQYF. DNA for the CDR3: TGCAGTACCTCAGGACCCACCTCGACGTCCGAGCAGTACTTC.

The chain employs TRBV2 and TRBJ2-3; D gene unclear. This CDR3 is built from 13 residues. Trimming left V 10 bases short and J 4 bases short, with 15 bases between. In germline, CDR1 is SNHLY, CDR2 FYNNEI. The CDR3 coding sequence is TGTGCCACCACGGTCGCTTGGGCAGATACGCAGTATTTT. It translates to CATTVAWADTQYF.

In this sample, this clonotype turned up a few times. The chain recombines TRBV3-1 with TRBJ2-7, with TRBD1 matching over 12 bases. V shed 5 bases, J shed 7 bases, and the junction held 6 bases outside the gene matches. The CDR3 totals 14 residues. Germline V gives CDR1 LGHDT, CDR2 YNNKEL (reference sequence). DNA for the CDR3: TGTGCCAGCAGCTTCCGGGACAGGGGGCCAGAGCAGTACTTC. This translates into CASSFRDRGPEQYF.

This clonotype was picked up one time. The V and J genes are TRBV11-2 and TRBJ1-1, with D unresolved. Germline-derived CDR1 and CDR2 are SGHAT and FQNNGV. This CDR3 contains 15 residues. With 4 bases removed from V and 6 bases from J, the gap between germline ends came to 18 bases. In DNA form, the CDR3 reads TGTGCCAGCAGCTCGTTACGAGGGAGGTTGGCTGAAGCTTTCTTT. Encoded protein: CASSSLRGRLAEAFF.

This clonotype was counted a few times. This chain connects TRBV20-1 to TRBJ2-1; 14 positions agree with TRBD2. From germline, CDR1 is DFQATT and CDR2 SNEGSKA (reference sequence). Unmatched junction bases numbered 6, after V lost 5 bases and J lost 9 bases. The CDR3 is made up of 14 amino acids. The CDR3 nucleotides are TGCAGTGCTCAAGGGACTAGCGGGAGTTCTGAGCAGTTCTTC. This sequence encodes CSAQGTSGSSEQFF.

The sample holds many counts of this clonotype. The chain links TRBV5-1 to TRBJ2-1; D gene unclear. V lost 0 bases and J lost 9, with 4 bases in between. Germline assignment: CDR1 SGHRS and CDR2 YFSETQ. The CDR3 spans 11 residues. CDR3 DNA: TGCGCCAGCAGCTTGGCCCTTGAGCAGTTCTTC. Residues: CASSLALEQFF. Drawing the rest from reference TRBV5-1 and TRBJ2-1, the complete variable domain is KAGVTQTPRYLIKTRGQQVTLSCSPISGHRSVSWYQQTPGQGLQFLFEYFSETQRNKGNFPGRFSGRQFSNSRSEMNVSTLELGDSALYLCASSLALEQFFGPGTRLTVL.

The chain carries TRBV20-1 and TRBJ2-1, with 11 nucleotides matching TRBD2. In germline, CDR1 is DFQATT, CDR2 SNEGSKA (reference sequence). V gave up 3 bases and J gave up 4 bases; unmatched junction bases: 8. The CDR3 loop spans 16 amino acids. CDR3 region: CSARETSGGHYNEQFF. As DNA, the CDR3 is TGCAGTGCTAGGGAAACTAGCGGGGGTCATTACAATGAGCAGTTCTTC.

There are a few counts of this clonotype. This sequence joins TRBV6-5 and TRBJ1-5; D is undetermined. CDR3 length: 10 residues. The V gene's germline CDR1 is MNHEY and CDR2 SVGAGI. V lost 8 bases to trimming and J lost 6 bases, with 5 bases between them. The CDR3 here is CASGSQPQHF. In DNA, the CDR3 is TGTGCCAGCGGCAGTCAGCCCCAGCATTTT.

This chain joins TRBV29-1 and TRBJ1-2; no reliable D call. The CDR3 spans 12 residues. CDR1 and CDR2 from the germline V gene are SQVTM and ANQGSEA. Between the trimmed V and J ends, which lost 3 bases and 6 bases, there was a span of 11 bases. The CDR3 nucleotides are TGCAGCGTTGATTCGTCAACCCATGGCTACACCTTC. This codes for CSVDSSTHGYTF.

This clonotype was seen repeatedly, ten times or more. The rearrangement links TRBV20-1 to TRBJ2-1, with 12 nucleotides matching TRBD2. J lost 9 bases, V lost 7 bases, and 10 bases had no gene match. Germline CDR1 DFQATT, CDR2 SNEGSKA (reference sequence). The CDR3 is 14 residues long. DNA for the CDR3: TGCAGTGGAACCCTAGCGGGGGGGAGCAGTGAGCAGTTCTTC. Protein sequence: CSGTLAGGSSEQFF.